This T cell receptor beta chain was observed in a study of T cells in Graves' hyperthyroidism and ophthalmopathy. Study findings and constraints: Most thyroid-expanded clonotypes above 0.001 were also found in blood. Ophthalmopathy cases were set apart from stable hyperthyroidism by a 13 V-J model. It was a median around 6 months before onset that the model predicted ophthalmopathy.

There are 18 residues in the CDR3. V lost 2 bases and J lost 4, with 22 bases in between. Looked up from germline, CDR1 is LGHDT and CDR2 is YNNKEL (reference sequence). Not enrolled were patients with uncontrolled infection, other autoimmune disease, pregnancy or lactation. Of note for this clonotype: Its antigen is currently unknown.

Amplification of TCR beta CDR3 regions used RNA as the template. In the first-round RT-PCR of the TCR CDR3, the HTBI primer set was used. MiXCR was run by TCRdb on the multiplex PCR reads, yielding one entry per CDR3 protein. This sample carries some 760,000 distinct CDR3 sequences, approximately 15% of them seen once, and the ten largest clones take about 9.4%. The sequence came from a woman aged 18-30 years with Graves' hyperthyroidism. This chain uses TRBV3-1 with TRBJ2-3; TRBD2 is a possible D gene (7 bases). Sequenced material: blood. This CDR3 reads CASSQKLSSAGAADTQYF. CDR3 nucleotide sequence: TGTGCCAGCAGCCAAAAACTAAGCTCGGCGGGGGCGGCAGATACGCAGTATTTT.